Sequencing of this T cell receptor beta chain was carried out in a study of OX40 agonist ivuxolimab in advanced cancers. Study-wide background: Patients got intravenous ivuxolimab at 0.01 to 10 mg/kg every 2 weeks. Whole-study results and caveats: CD8+ T cells showed, on average, more clonal expansion than CD4+ cells.

Sequencing used immunoSEQ multiplex PCR; TCRdb keeps in-frame clones, though not all of them. Of fewer than 65,000 clones in the sample, about 80% were seen once. For this clone: What it recognizes is unknown.

The CDR3 has 15 amino acids. The J segment lost 4 bases and the V segment lost 7 bases, leaving 8 bases of the junction unmatched. Germline CDR1 reads LNHDA; CDR2 reads SQIVND (reference sequence). The input for sequencing was CD4+ or CD8+ T cells sorted from blood, taken in a trial of the OX40 agonist ivuxolimab. V gene TRBV19 combines with J gene TRBJ2-1; 9 bases match TRBD1. This clonotype originated in an adult with an advanced solid tumor such as melanoma, head and neck, liver or kidney cancer. The CDR3 loop reads CASKAGTGLYNEQFF. CDR3 DNA sequence: TGTGCCAGTAAAGCGGGGACAGGGCTTTACAATGAGCAGTTCTTC.